This passage covers 20 T cell receptor beta chains from one sample sequenced in a study of long-term antiretroviral therapy in people with HIV. The assay used was immunoSEQ (version v3.0), run at survey level. Repertoires were generated with immunoSEQ multiplex PCR, while TCRdb's copy carries only in-frame clones and drops some. The profile shows about 34,000 clones, over 85% of them singletons. The sample consisted of unsorted PBMCs, taken around 5.5 years after starting antiretroviral therapy. These receptors came from a woman in her fifties or sixties with HIV.

V gene TRBV19 combines with J gene TRBJ1-6, with D maybe TRBD1 (5 bases). The CDR3 covers 14 residues. The germline gives CDR1 LNHDA, CDR2 SQIVND (reference sequence). Trimming pared 0 bases from V and 11 bases from J, leaving 11 bases between. The CDR3 loop is CASSIDRGSPPLHF. Here the CDR3 DNA reads TGTGCCAGTAGTATAGATCGGGGGTCGCCACCCCTCCACTTT.

This rearrangement joins TRBV19 to TRBJ2-3, with 9 bases matching TRBD1. The ends lost 6 bases at V and 7 bases at J; junction bases unmatched: 17. CDR1 and CDR2 from the germline V gene are LNHDA and SQIVND (reference sequence). CDR3 size: 17 residues. The CDR3: CASSQHAPGQGLHTQYF. CDR3 nucleotide sequence: TGTGCCAGTAGCCAACACGCCCCGGGACAGGGACTTCATACGCAGTATTTT.

The V gene is TRBV7-9, the J gene TRBJ1-1, with 7 bases fitting TRBD1. Losses at the gene ends were 1 base for V and 4 bases for J; bases not matched to a gene: 3. The CDR3 loop spans 14 amino acids. Germline lookup yields CDR1 SEHNR and CDR2 FQNEAQ (reference sequence). CDR3 in amino acids: CASSLERDSTEAFF. Here the CDR3 DNA reads TGTGCCAGCAGCTTAGAACGGGACAGCACTGAAGCTTTCTTT.

The table lists this clone with a count of one. The chain combines TRBV10-3 with TRBJ2-1; D gene unclear. This CDR3 comprises 13 residues. Germline loops: CDR1 ENHRY, CDR2 SYGVKD. Trimming stripped 2 bases from V and 5 bases from J, with 7 bases between. CDR3 sequence (DNA): TGTGCCATCAGTGAGGACGAGGACAATGAGCAGTTCTTC. Its protein is CAISEDEDNEQFF.

The chain combines TRBV2 with TRBJ1-2, with 7 bases identical to TRBD1. Germline values: CDR1 SNHLY, CDR2 FYNNEI. This CDR3 has 13 residues. V was pared by 4 bases and J by 7 bases, with 6 bases of the junction left unmatched. The CDR3 protein is CASSGWDRGGYTF. CDR3 coding DNA: TGTGCCAGCAGTGGTTGGGACAGAGGTGGCTACACCTTC.

The chain carries TRBV4-1 and TRBJ2-1, with 7 bases aligning to TRBD2. This CDR3 is 16 amino acids long. The V segment lost 4 bases and the J segment 12 bases; nucleotides outside the gene matches: 18. CDR1 is MGHRA, CDR2 YSYEKL, per germline. CDR3 nucleotide sequence: TGCGCCAGCAGCCTGGACCAGGCTAGCGGTGTTTACGGGCAGTTCTTC. Encoded protein: CASSLDQASGVYGQFF.

The rearrangement links TRBV5-4 to TRBJ2-1; tentative D call: TRBD2 (6 bases). V lost 4 bases and J lost 9, with 20 bases in between. This CDR3 spans 15 amino acids. CDR1 and CDR2 (germline): SGHNT, YYREEE (reference sequence). The CDR3: CASSLGTLEGREQFF. The CDR3 DNA sequence: TGTGCCAGCAGCCTCGGGACTCTAGAAGGGCGTGAGCAGTTCTTC.

The rearrangement joins TRBV7-3 to TRBJ2-3; 12 bases are a match to TRBD2. Germline lookup yields CDR1 SGHTA and CDR2 FQGTGA. The CDR3 runs to 16 residues. V was pared by 0 bases and J by 8 bases, with 6 bases of the junction left unmatched. The chain's CDR3 is CASSLTLAGGPRTQYF. The CDR3 coding sequence is TGTGCCAGCAGCTTAACCCTAGCGGGGGGGCCTCGTACGCAGTATTTT.

This chain connects TRBV15 to TRBJ2-7; D is possibly TRBD2 (6 bases). Trimming took 0 bases from V and 2 from J, leaving 23 bases between them. Germline lookup yields CDR1 LNHNV and CDR2 YYDKDF (reference sequence). This CDR3 is 19 amino acids long. CDR3 in amino acids: CATSRDVAGTTLITYEQYF. The CDR3 DNA is TGTGCCACCAGCAGAGATGTTGCGGGAACTACCTTAATTACCTACGAGCAGTACTTC. The full variable domain, rest sourced from reference TRBV15 and TRBJ2-7, is DAMVIQNPRYQVTQFGKPVTLSCSQTLNHNVMYWYQQKSSQAPKLLFHYYDKDFNNEADTPDNFQSRRPNTSFCFLDIRSPGLGDTAMYLCATSRDVAGTTLITYEQYFGPGTRLTVT.

This chain connects TRBV6-1 to TRBJ2-3, with D possibly being TRBD2 (5 bases). This CDR3 contains 15 residues. The germline V gene encodes CDR1 MNHNS and CDR2 SASEGT. Trimming shortened V by 3 bases and J by 3 bases, and 13 bases separated the two germline ends. In nucleotides, the CDR3 is TGTGCCAGCAGTGATCTCGGTGGCGGGACAGATACGCAGTATTTT. Protein sequence: CASSDLGGGTDTQYF.

V is TRBV7-2 and J is TRBJ1-6; possibly TRBD1 for D (6 bases). The CDR3 is 13 amino acids. Germline CDR1 and CDR2: SGHTA and FQGNSA. V lost 5 bases and J lost 6, with 8 bases in between. This chain's CDR3 is CASSLDSNSPLHF. CDR3 nucleotide sequence: TGTGCCAGCAGCCTGGACAGTAATTCACCCCTCCACTTT.

The chain joins TRBV6-6 to TRBJ2-7, with 7 bases that match TRBD1. Trimming at V came to 2 bases and at J to 1 base, leaving 5 bases not matched to a gene. The CDR3 spans 15 residues. The V gene's germline CDR1 is MNHNY and CDR2 SVGAGI (reference sequence). The CDR3 spells CASSYRQGSSYEQYF. CDR3 DNA: TGTGCCAGCAGTTACAGACAGGGAAGTTCCTACGAGCAGTACTTC.

This chain uses TRBV11-2 with TRBJ1-5; D is unresolved. This CDR3 has 13 amino acids. Germline V CDR1 and CDR2: SGHAT, FQNNGV. Trimming cost V 2 bases and J 4 bases, with 6 bases left between them. The CDR3 region is CASSLSGNQPQHF. CDR3 coding DNA: TGTGCCAGCAGCTTAAGTGGGAATCAGCCCCAGCATTTT.

The chain combines TRBV13 with TRBJ2-5; D ambiguous. V shed 1 base and J shed 5 bases, with 11 bases lying between them. This CDR3 comprises 14 residues. CDR1 and CDR2 (germline): PRHDT, FYEKMQ (reference sequence). The CDR3 DNA is TGTGCCAGCAGCTTAGCGTTCAGCCAGGAGACCCAGTACTTC. This codes for CASSLAFSQETQYF.

The chain recombines TRBV10-3 with TRBJ1-1; D gene unclear. The CDR3 runs to 12 residues. Germline assignment: CDR1 ENHRY and CDR2 SYGVKD. V lost 4 bases to trimming and J lost 6 bases, with 9 bases between them. The CDR3 loop reads CAISVGSPEAFF. The CDR3 DNA reads TGTGCCATCAGTGTGGGCAGCCCTGAAGCTTTCTTT.

The V and J genes are TRBV9 and TRBJ1-2, with D perhaps matching TRBD1 (5 bases). Trimming cost V 4 bases and J 8 bases, with 27 bases left between them. This CDR3 comprises 17 residues. Germline V lookup: CDR1 SGDLS, CDR2 YYNGEE. The CDR3 is CASSPQGGIGVYGGYTF. The CDR3, as DNA: TGTGCCAGCAGCCCTCAGGGAGGAATCGGGGTCTATGGCGGCTACACCTTC.

The V gene is TRBV9, the J gene TRBJ1-2; possible D gene TRBD1, 5 bases. The germline CDR1 and CDR2 sequences are SGDLS and YYNGEE. The V and J ends lost 2 bases and 8 bases respectively, with 28 bases between them. The CDR3 extends over 18 amino acids. CDR3 coding DNA: TGTGCCAGCAGCGTCAATTGGTTGGCAGGGCGGACTCTTGGAGGCTACACCTTC. It encodes CASSVNWLAGRTLGGYTF.

The chain links TRBV5-1 to TRBJ2-7; D possibly corresponds to TRBD2 (6 bases). Deletions cut 1 base from V and 4 bases from J, with 15 bases between. The germline V gene has CDR1 SGHRS and CDR2 YFSETQ. The CDR3 loop spans 15 amino acids. CDR3 amino acids: CASSLTGQAGYEQYF. In DNA form, the CDR3 reads TGCGCCAGCAGCTTGACTGGGCAGGCGGGGTACGAGCAGTACTTC.

This clone was detected once. This sequence joins TRBV5-4 and TRBJ1-3; 9 bases match TRBD1. The germline CDR1 and CDR2 sequences are SGHNT and YYREEE (reference sequence). This CDR3 comprises 16 residues. J lost 5 bases, V lost 4 bases, and 10 bases had no gene match. CDR3 in DNA: TGTGCCAGCAGCCCCGGGACAGGGAGTCAAAGAAACACCATATATTTT. Its translation is CASSPGTGSQRNTIYF.

The chain uses TRBV10-1 and TRBJ1-5, with a weak D call TRBD1 (6 bases). The CDR3 extends over 14 amino acids. The germline V and J ends were trimmed by 2 bases and 3 bases, with 8 bases remaining between them. CDR1 and CDR2 from the germline V gene are WNHNN and SYGVQD (reference sequence). CDR3 sequence: CASSEGGDNQPQHF. In DNA form, the CDR3 reads TGCGCCAGCAGTGAGGGGGGCGACAATCAGCCCCAGCATTTT.